This T cell receptor (beta chain) was obtained from a study of blood T cell repertoires in COVID-19. Overall study context: Both acute and convalescent COVID-19 samples were obtained from the United States, Italy and Spain. Nucleic acid was either cDNA or gDNA, and it came from T cells, B-cell-depleted T cells, or PBMCs.

Per the original data handling: Using reference gene primer amplification, nucleated cell counts were estimated. The data were produced by immunoSEQ multiplex PCR, yet TCRdb's version contains in-frame clones alone and is incomplete. Clone size and the V and J calls come from that table; the DNA yielded D and trimming. The data hold 240,000 or so clones, with about nine tenths observed a single time. Sequenced input: peripheral blood. The TCR originated in a man aged 55 to 70 who had recovered from COVID-19.

The CDR3 sequence: CASSLGAQGVVSPLHF. Written as DNA, the CDR3 is TGTGCCAGCAGCTTGGGGGCACAGGGGGTGGTCTCACCCCTCCACTTT. This rearrangement joins TRBV5-4 to TRBJ1-6; 8 bases align to TRBD1. Unmatched junction bases numbered 9, after V lost 0 bases and J lost 10 bases. Germline CDR1 SGHNT, CDR2 YYREEE (reference sequence). The CDR3 totals 16 residues.